Below are 30 T cell receptor beta chains sequenced from a single sample in a study of blood T cells in healthy people across ages. With a J-beta primer mix and a sample-barcoded 5' primer, a second PCR ran about 6 to 11 cycles. TCRdb used MiXCR to reprocess the 5' RACE reads, holding one entry per CDR3 protein. This sample has over 950,000 distinct CDR3 sequences; about 51% occur once, and the top ten carry about 22%. The sample was blood. Receptors originate from a woman aged 60 to 75 in good health.

V is TRBV7-2 and J is TRBJ1-5; the D gene is possibly TRBD1 (5 bases). The CDR3 is made up of 14 amino acids. Trimming removed 5 bases from V and 4 bases from J, with 12 bases in between. From germline, CDR1 is SGHTA and CDR2 FQGNSA. The chain's CDR3 is CASSIRQLNQPQHF. In nucleotides, the CDR3 is TGTGCCAGCAGCATACGACAGCTTAATCAGCCCCAGCATTTT. Based on the CDR3 plus reference TRBV7-2 and TRBJ1-5, the full variable domain is GAGVSQSPSNKVTEKGKDVELRCDPISGHTALYWYRQSLGQGLEFLIYFQGNSAPDKSGLPSDRFSAERTGGSVSTLTIQRTQQEDSAVYLCASSIRQLNQPQHFGDGTRLSIL.

This sequence joins TRBV2 and TRBJ2-3; D is tentatively TRBD1 or TRBD2 (6 bases each). In germline, CDR1 is SNHLY, CDR2 FYNNEI. V shed 0 bases and J shed 1 base, with 11 bases lying between them. The CDR3 has 16 amino acids. This CDR3 is CASSEAWGAGTDTQYF. CDR3 in DNA: TGTGCCAGCAGTGAAGCTTGGGGGGCTGGCACAGATACGCAGTATTTT.

The chain has TRBV20-1 and TRBJ2-1, with TRBD2 matching 10 bases. V lost 4 bases and J lost 7; bases outside the gene matches: 7. The CDR3 consists of 14 residues. In germline, CDR1 is DFQATT, CDR2 SNEGSKA (reference sequence). The CDR3 coding sequence is TGCAGTGCTATACTAGCGGGAAAGGGGAATGAGCAGTTCTTC. It is translated as CSAILAGKGNEQFF.

The chain carries TRBV28 and TRBJ1-2; weak D call: TRBD1 (6 bases). The V and J ends lost 1 base and 5 bases respectively, with 20 bases between them. The CDR3 extends over 17 amino acids. Germline CDR1 MDHEN, CDR2 SYDVKM. CDR3 sequence: CASSLYGGSVPTYGYTF. For the CDR3, the DNA is TGTGCCAGCAGTTTATATGGGGGCTCTGTCCCTACATATGGCTACACCTTC.

The rearrangement joins TRBV18 to TRBJ2-3; 8 bases fit TRBD2. The V and J ends lost 2 bases and 6 bases, in that order; junction bases with no gene match: 4. The CDR3 has 14 amino acids. Germline CDR1 reads KGHSH; CDR2 reads LQKENI. In DNA, the CDR3 is TGTGCCAGCTCACCAGCCGGGAGGGCGGATACGCAGTATTTT. This translates into CASSPAGRADTQYF.

The chain combines TRBV2 with TRBJ2-1, with TRBD2 identical over 13 bases. The germline V gene encodes CDR1 SNHLY and CDR2 FYNNEI. V trimming: 4 bases; J trimming: 10 bases; junction bases outside the gene matches: 7. The CDR3 has 15 residues. CDR3 nucleotides: TGTGCCAGCAGTGGGGGGACTAGCGGGATTGGGGAGCAGTTCTTC. It translates to CASSGGTSGIGEQFF.

The table lists this clonotype with many counts. The chain links TRBV29-1 to TRBJ2-5; no firm D call. The CDR3 contains 13 residues. Germline V gene data show CDR1 as SQVTM and CDR2 as ANQGSEA. The V gene lost 7 bases and the J gene lost 3 bases, with 15 bases spanning the gap. CDR3: CSASQTEKETQYF. The CDR3 coding sequence is TGCAGCGCTTCCCAGACGGAGAAAGAGACCCAGTACTTC.

This clonotype was counted between two and nine times. This chain connects TRBV6-8 to TRBJ2-2; 11 nucleotides line up with TRBD2. The CDR3 runs 17 residues. CDR1 and CDR2 (germline): MNHGY, SAAAGT. The junction had 13 bases not matched to a gene; V was cut back by 11 bases and J by 2 bases. CDR3 DNA: TGTGCCCCCAGCAAGACTAGCGGGAACGTCAACACCGGGGAGCTGTTTTTT. Translated, it gives CAPSKTSGNVNTGELFF.

The J gene is TRBJ2-1, the V gene TRBV25-1; 11 bases match TRBD2. Trimming at V came to 5 bases and at J to 4 bases, leaving 25 bases not matched to a gene. The CDR3 runs 22 residues. Germline values: CDR1 MGHDK, CDR2 SYGVNS. CDR3 DNA: TGTGCCAGCAGTCCCAACAAGGGAAAGACTAGCGGGGTAAGGTTTGATTACAATGAGCAGTTCTTC. It yields the protein CASSPNKGKTSGVRFDYNEQFF.

This sequence joins TRBV7-2 and TRBJ2-7; D gene ambiguous. V was cut by 2 bases and J by 2 bases, with 10 bases left in between. This CDR3 region has 14 residues. Germline V gives CDR1 SGHTA, CDR2 FQGNSA. The CDR3 spells CASSLYGGAYEQYF. In DNA, the CDR3 is TGTGCCAGCAGCTTATACGGCGGAGCCTACGAGCAGTACTTC.

On this clonotype itself: An end of the junction differs from the germline gene, which may be a read error. The chain combines TRBV6-5 with TRBJ2-4; a possible D gene is TRBD2 (6 bases). Germline V gene lookup returns CDR1 MNHEY and CDR2 SVGAGI. This CDR3 is 15 amino acids long. CDR3 in amino acids: CASSYSRGSKNVQYF. Here the CDR3 DNA reads TGTGCCAGCAGTTATTCCCGGGGGTCCAAAAACGTTCAGTACTTC.

This clonotype was counted only a few times. The rearrangement joins TRBV30 to TRBJ2-5; 14 bases map to TRBD2. Germline-derived CDR1 and CDR2 are GTSNPN and SVGIG (reference sequence). The CDR3 is 13 amino acids. V gave up 8 bases and J gave up 4 bases; unmatched junction bases: 3. CDR3 sequence reads: CAGTSGSGETQYF. The CDR3, as DNA: TGTGCCGGGACTAGCGGGAGTGGAGAGACCCAGTACTTC.

In regard to this clonotype: With a much larger clone just one base away, this may be a read error. This chain links TRBV4-1 with TRBJ2-7; either TRBD1 or TRBD2 may fit D (5 bases each). Judging by the DNA end, TRBJ2-5 fits better; the J call may be wrong. Looked up from germline, CDR1 is MGHRA and CDR2 is YSYEKL. The CDR3 has 13 amino acids. Written as DNA, the CDR3 is TGCGCCAGCGGCCAAGGGACGGGAGAGACCCAGTACTTC. Translation: CASGQGTGETQYF.

This clonotype was counted only a few times. The chain carries TRBV27 and TRBJ2-7, with D possibly being TRBD2 (5 bases). CDR1 MNHEY and CDR2 SMNVEV come from the germline V gene (reference sequence). Trimming took 3 bases from V and 1 from J, leaving 13 bases between them. This CDR3 contains 15 residues. CDR3 bases: TGTGCCAGCAGTTTCGGGATGAACCCATCCTACGAGCAGTACTTC. This sequence encodes CASSFGMNPSYEQYF.

The rearrangement links TRBV9 to TRBJ1-2; D is ambiguous. V lost 0 bases, J lost 6 bases, and 6 bases lay in between. The CDR3 spans 12 residues. Germline values: CDR1 SGDLS, CDR2 YYNGEE. CDR3 residues: CASSVAGDGYTF. The CDR3 nucleotides read TGTGCCAGCAGCGTAGCTGGGGATGGCTACACCTTC.

This sequence joins TRBV9 and TRBJ2-7, with 7 bases aligning to TRBD1. The CDR3 runs to 15 residues. Trimming removed 0 bases from V and 2 bases from J; junction bases left unmatched: 5. CDR1 is SGDLS and CDR2 is YYNGEE in the germline V gene. The CDR3 sequence is CASSVDGTATYEQYF. The CDR3 DNA reads TGTGCCAGCAGCGTAGATGGGACAGCGACCTACGAGCAGTACTTC. Based on the CDR3 plus reference TRBV9 and TRBJ2-7, the full variable domain is DSGVTQTPKHLITATGQRVTLRCSPRSGDLSVYWYQQSLDQGLQFLIQYYNGEERAKGNILERFSAQQFPDLHSELNLSSLELGDSALYFCASSVDGTATYEQYFGPGTRLTVT.

This clonotype was observed a handful of times. The V gene is TRBV29-1, the J gene TRBJ1-4; D is unclear. V gave up 6 bases and J gave up 0 bases, with 14 bases separating them. Germline loops: CDR1 SQVTM, CDR2 ANQGSEA. This CDR3 comprises 15 residues. The chain's CDR3 is CSVPVGGTTNEKLFF. The CDR3 DNA sequence: TGCAGCGTCCCAGTTGGAGGGACAACTAATGAAAAACTGTTTTTT.

The rearrangement links TRBV25-1 to TRBJ2-3; TRBD1 agrees at 7 bases. This CDR3 region has 15 residues. Losses at the gene ends were 4 bases for V and 2 bases for J; bases not matched to a gene: 6. Germline V gene data show CDR1 as MGHDK and CDR2 as SYGVNS. CDR3 residues: CASSADRDITDTQYF. CDR3 coding DNA: TGTGCCAGCAGTGCCGACAGGGATATCACAGATACGCAGTATTTT.

The V gene is TRBV14, the J gene TRBJ2-7, with D possibly matching TRBD2 (6 bases). With 4 bases removed from V and 3 bases from J, the gap between germline ends came to 13 bases. The CDR3 contains 14 residues. CDR1 is SGHDN, CDR2 FVKESK, per germline. Written as DNA, the CDR3 is TGTGCCAGCAGCCGGGACTCTTCTCGCTACGAGCAGTACTTC. Its translation is CASSRDSSRYEQYF.

The genes are TRBV29-1 and TRBJ2-1; the match to TRBD2 covers 9 bases. V gave up 6 bases and J gave up 4 bases; unmatched junction bases: 7. The CDR3 sequence is 14 residues long. The germline V gene encodes CDR1 SQVTM and CDR2 ANQGSEA. CDR3: CSVILAGIYNEQFF. CDR3 nucleotide sequence: TGCAGCGTAATACTAGCGGGTATATACAATGAGCAGTTCTTC.

The chain carries TRBV7-9 and TRBJ2-1; 9 positions match TRBD2. Germline V CDR1 and CDR2: SEHNR, FQNEAQ (reference sequence). The V segment lost 2 bases and the J segment 6 bases; nucleotides outside the gene matches: 14. This CDR3 is built from 18 residues. CDR3 nucleotides: TGTGCCAGCAGCTTAATCTTGGCGGGAGGGCCCTGGGGCAATGAGCAGTTCTTC. Translation gives CASSLILAGGPWGNEQFF.

This rearrangement joins TRBV4-2 to TRBJ2-7; TRBD2 aligns across 12 bases. This CDR3 comprises 18 residues. Unmatched junction bases numbered 6, after V lost 0 bases and J lost 0 bases. The germline gives CDR1 LGHNA, CDR2 YNFKEQ. The CDR3 DNA is TGTGCCAGCAGCCAAGAGGAACTAGCGGGAGGCCGCTCCTACGAGCAGTACTTC. It translates to CASSQEELAGGRSYEQYF.

This clonotype occurred a few times. The rearrangement joins TRBV7-2 to TRBJ1-4, with TRBD1 identical over 9 bases. V shed 1 base and J 10 bases; nucleotides not matched to a gene: 7. This CDR3 has 15 amino acids. The germline V gene has CDR1 SGHTA and CDR2 FQGNSA. In DNA form, the CDR3 reads TGTGCCAGCAGCTTAGGGGGACAGGGTCCGGGAAAACTGTTTTTT. It translates to CASSLGGQGPGKLFF.

This clonotype was found a few times. The rearrangement links TRBV5-1 to TRBJ1-1; no reliable D call. Germline loops: CDR1 SGHRS, CDR2 YFSETQ. The CDR3 consists of 14 residues. Trimming cost V 4 bases and J 1 base, with 11 bases left between them. Here the CDR3 reads CASSPDTQNTEAFF. In DNA form, the CDR3 reads TGCGCCAGCAGCCCCGACACCCAGAACACTGAAGCTTTCTTT. The variable domain in full, with the rest retrieved from reference TRBV5-1 and TRBJ1-1, is KAGVTQTPRYLIKTRGQQVTLSCSPISGHRSVSWYQQTPGQGLQFLFEYFSETQRNKGNFPGRFSGRQFSNSRSEMNVSTLELGDSALYLCASSPDTQNTEAFFGQGTRLTVV.

In its sample, this clonotype was seen a few times. The V call is TRBV27, the J call TRBJ2-7; D is uncertain. Trimming removed 4 bases at V and 2 bases at J, with 12 bases between. Germline V CDR1 and CDR2: MNHEY, SMNVEV (reference sequence). This CDR3 is 14 amino acids long. The CDR3 loop reads CASSSALRPYEQYF. The CDR3 DNA reads as TGTGCCAGCAGTTCAGCCCTTCGGCCCTACGAGCAGTACTTC.

The chain links TRBV3-1 to TRBJ1-5; 7 bases map to TRBD1. CDR3 length: 14 residues. From germline, CDR1 is LGHDT and CDR2 YNNKEL (reference sequence). V lost 4 bases and J lost 5; bases outside the gene matches: 5. The CDR3 DNA reads TGTGCCAGCAGCCCGGGGAGGGGGCATCAGCCCCAGCATTTT. Translated, it gives CASSPGRGHQPQHF.

V gene TRBV7-9 combines with J gene TRBJ2-5; D uncertain. The CDR3 contains 12 residues. Germline lookup yields CDR1 SEHNR and CDR2 FQNEAQ (reference sequence). Trimming shortened V by 10 bases and J by 7 bases, and 16 bases separated the two germline ends. This CDR3 is CATNTPVGTQYF. In nucleotides, the CDR3 is TGTGCCACCAATACACCCGTGGGGACCCAGTACTTC.

This clonotype was observed a handful of times. CDR3 in amino acids: CASSQISGSGRDTQYF. The CDR3 nucleotides read TGTGCCAGCAGCCAAATTAGCGGGAGCGGGAGAGATACGCAGTATTTT. The chain employs TRBV3-1 and TRBJ2-3; TRBD2 agrees at 9 bases. The CDR3 is 16 amino acids. Germline V gene lookup returns CDR1 LGHDT and CDR2 YNNKEL (reference sequence). V was pared by 2 bases and J by 5 bases, with 8 bases of the junction left unmatched.

This rearrangement joins TRBV20-1 to TRBJ2-7, with TRBD2 matching 7 bases. CDR3 length: 15 residues. V lost 5 bases to trimming and J lost 4 bases; unmatched junction nucleotides: 14. CDR1 DFQATT and CDR2 SNEGSKA come from the germline V gene (reference sequence). CDR3 loop: CSAYGRTSGRYEQYF. Here the CDR3 DNA reads TGCAGTGCTTACGGGAGGACCTCCGGGCGATACGAGCAGTACTTC.

Details on this clonotype: The junction does not match germline at one end; this may be a read error. This sequence joins TRBV10-3 and TRBJ2-6; 7 bases line up with TRBD1. CDR1 is ENHRY, CDR2 SYGVKD, per germline. CDR3 size: 17 residues. CDR3 DNA: TGTGCCACCAGTCCCGGGACAGCTGGCTCCGGGGCCAACGTCCTGACTTTC. Amino acid sequence: CATSPGTAGSGANVLTF.